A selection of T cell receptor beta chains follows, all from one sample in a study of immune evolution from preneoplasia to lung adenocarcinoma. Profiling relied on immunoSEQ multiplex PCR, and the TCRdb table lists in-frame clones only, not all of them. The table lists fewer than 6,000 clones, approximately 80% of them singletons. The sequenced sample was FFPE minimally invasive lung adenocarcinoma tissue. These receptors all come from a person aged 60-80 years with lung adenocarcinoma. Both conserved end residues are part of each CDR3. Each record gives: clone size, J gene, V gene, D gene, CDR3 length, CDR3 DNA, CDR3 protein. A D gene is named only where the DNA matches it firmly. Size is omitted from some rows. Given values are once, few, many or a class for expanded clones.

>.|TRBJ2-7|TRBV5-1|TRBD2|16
TGCGCCAGCAGCTTGGGGGTTAGCGGGGGGGCCGGCGAGCAGTACTTC
CASSLGVSGGAGEQYF
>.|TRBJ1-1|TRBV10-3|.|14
TGTGCCACCCTGCAGGGACCCACCGACACTGAAGCTTTCTTT
CATLQGPTDTEAFF
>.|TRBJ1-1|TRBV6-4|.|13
TGTGCCAGCAGGGCAGGGGACGCCACTGAAGCTTTCTTT
CASRAGDATEAFF
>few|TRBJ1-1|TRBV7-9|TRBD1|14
TGTGCCAGCACCACCGGGACAGGACTTTATGAAGCTTTCTTT
CASTTGTGLYEAFF
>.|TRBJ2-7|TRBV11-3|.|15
TGTGCCAGCAGCTTAGTCGGCCAAAGCTCCTACGAGCAGTACTTC
CASSLVGQSSYEQYF
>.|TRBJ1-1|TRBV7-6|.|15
TGTGCCAGCAGCTTACAAGGGCAGGGCGGCACTGAAGCTTTCTTT
CASSLQGQGGTEAFF
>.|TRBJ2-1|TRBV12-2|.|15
TGTGCAAGTCGCTTAGCAGGGCCCTCCTACAATGAGCAGTTCTTC
CASRLAGPSYNEQFF
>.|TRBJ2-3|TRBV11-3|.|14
TGTGCCAGCAGCTTCCCCTCTAGCACAGATACGCAGTATTTT
CASSFPSSTDTQYF
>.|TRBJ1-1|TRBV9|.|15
TGTGCCAGCAGCGGACCTTCCAAACAGAACACTGAAGCTTTCTTT
CASSGPSKQNTEAFF
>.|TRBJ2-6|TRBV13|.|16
TGTGCCAGCAGCTCACGGGGGATCTCTGGGGCCAACGTCCTGACTTTC
CASSSRGISGANVLTF
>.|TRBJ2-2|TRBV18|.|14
TGTGCCAGCTCACCACTAAAGAACACCGGGGAGCTGTTTTTT
CASSPLKNTGELFF
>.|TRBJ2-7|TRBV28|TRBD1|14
TGTGCCAGCAGTTCCGGACAGGGGGTATACGAGCAGTACTTC
CASSSGQGVYEQYF
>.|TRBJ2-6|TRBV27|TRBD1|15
TGTGCCAGCAGTCTCCCTGGGGGACAGCTCGGGGCCCTGACTTTC
CASSLPGGQLGALTF
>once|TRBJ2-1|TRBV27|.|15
TGTGCCAGCAGTTTTTGGCAGGGTTCCTACAATGAGCAGTTCTTC
CASSFWQGSYNEQFF
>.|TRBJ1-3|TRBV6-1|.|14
TGTGCCAGCAGTGAAATTAGCTCTGGAAACACCATATATTTT
CASSEISSGNTIYF
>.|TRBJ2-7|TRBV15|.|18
TGTGCCACCAGCAGCACCCACTCCACCGGGACGAAGTCCTACGAGCAGTACTTC
CATSSTHSTGTKSYEQYF
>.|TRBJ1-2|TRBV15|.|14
TGTGCCACCAGGAGGAGGGCGGACGACTATGGCTACACCTTC
CATRRRADDYGYTF
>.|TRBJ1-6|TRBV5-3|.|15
TGTGCCAGAAGCCTCAACAGAAACTATAATTCACCCCTCCACTTT
CARSLNRNYNSPLHF
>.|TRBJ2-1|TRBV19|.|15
TGTGCCAGTAGTGACTGGAGGGACCGCGTAAATGAGCAGTTCTTC
CASSDWRDRVNEQFF
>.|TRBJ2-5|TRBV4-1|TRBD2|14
TGCGCCAGCAGTTCGGGACTAGCGAGAGAGACCCAGTACTTC
CASSSGLARETQYF
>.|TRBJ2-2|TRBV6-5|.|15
TGTGCCAGCAGTTACTCGACCGCGAACACCGGGGAGCTGTTTTTT
CASSYSTANTGELFF
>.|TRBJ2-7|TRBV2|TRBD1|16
TGTGCCAGCAGTGAAGCGCTTCAGGGACAGTCTACGTATCAGTACTTC
CASSEALQGQSTYQYF
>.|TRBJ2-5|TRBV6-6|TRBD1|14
TGTGCCAGCAATAACGGACAGGGGCAAGAGACCCAGTACTTC
CASNNGQGQETQYF
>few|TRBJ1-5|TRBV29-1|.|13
TGCAGCGTTGGCAGCTACAGCAATCAGCCCCAGCATTTT
CSVGSYSNQPQHF
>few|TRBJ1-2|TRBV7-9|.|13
TGTGCCAGCAGCCGAGACGGAAACTATGGCTACACCTTC
CASSRDGNYGYTF
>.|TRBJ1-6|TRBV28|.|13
TGTGCCAGTACCCCAGGGGTTACTTCACCCCTCCACTTT
CASTPGVTSPLHF
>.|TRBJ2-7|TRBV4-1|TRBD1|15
TGCGCCAGCAGCCCACGGACAGGGAGCTCCTACGAGCAGTACTTC
CASSPRTGSSYEQYF
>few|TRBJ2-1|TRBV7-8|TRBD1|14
TGTGCCAGCACCCGAGACAGGGTAGGCGGTGAGCAGTTCTTC
CASTRDRVGGEQFF
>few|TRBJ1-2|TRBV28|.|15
TGTGCCAGCAGTTTAGTGGTCAGAGCTAACTATGGCTACACCTTC
CASSLVVRANYGYTF
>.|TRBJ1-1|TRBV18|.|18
TGTGCCAGCTCACCACGTGGGGGCTTAAAAGAGTGGAACACTGAAGCTTTCTTT
CASSPRGGLKEWNTEAFF
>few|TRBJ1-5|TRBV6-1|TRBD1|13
TGTGCCAGCAGTGTACAGGGGACTCAGCCCCAGCATTTT
CASSVQGTQPQHF